The sequence of this T cell receptor beta chain was determined in a study of T cell repertoires in cytomegalovirus infection. Looking at the study overall: Peptides in the study included HLA-C-restricted and HLA-B-restricted CMV epitopes. A matching HLA type, together with CMV infection, was signaled by public TCR beta signatures.

TCRdb used MiXCR to reprocess the reads, holding one entry per CDR3 protein. Counted here are 680,000 or so distinct CDR3 sequences, roughly 33% occurring once; the ten biggest clones make up around a sixth. This CDR3 has 16 residues. Germline CDR1 is MNHEY and CDR2 is SMNVEV (reference sequence). Trimming stripped 8 bases from V and 0 bases from J, with 20 bases between. Of note for this clonotype: Its antigen remains unknown.

Regarding the study as a whole: Adding up the frequency of public TCR beta families identified people who carried CMV plus the relevant HLA. Predominance within the ex vivo response was attributable to HLA-C-restricted CMV-specific TCR beta clonotypes.

This TCR was sampled from a human donor in good health (CMV status not recorded). Some clones in this sample may be carry-over from other donors' samples. The rearrangement links TRBV27 to TRBJ2-7, with a tentative D call TRBD2 (7 bases). The sample here was cultured PBMCs, taken from culture after CMV antigen stimulation. CDR3 in DNA: TGTGCCAGCCGTCCCTCGGGGGGCGACCTCTCCTACGAGCAGTACTTC. Protein: CASRPSGGDLSYEQYF.